What follows are 32 T cell receptor beta chains derived from one specimen sequenced in a study of T cells in women clearing cervical HPV infection. Measured with immunoSEQ multiplex PCR; TCRdb has only the in-frame clones, and not every one. This repertoire includes about 25,000 clones. Sequences were obtained from blood buffy coat. Receptor source: a woman between 18 and 70 years old with a cervical HPV16 infection that either progressed to CIN3+ or cleared (not recorded which).

As for this clone: Read coverage stops 3 residues before the CDR3 terminus; the germline J gene supplies the remainder. The gene calls are TRBV7-6 and TRBJ2-5, with TRBD1 identical over 9 bases. The CDR3 length is 16 residues. CDR1 and CDR2 (germline): SGHVS, FNYEAQ. V was pared by 5 bases and J by 4 bases, with 11 bases of the junction left unmatched. The covered CDR3 bases are TGTGCCAGCAGCGTAGGTGGGACAGGGTTGGTAGAGACC. It is translated as CASSVGGTGLVET. The full-length CDR3 reads as CASSVGGTGLVETQYF.

Incomplete CDR3 DNA: TGTGCCAGCAGAATAGCGGGAACGGCCTACGAG. It codes for CASRIAGTAYE. The whole CDR3 protein reads CASRIAGTAYEQYF. The J gene is TRBJ2-7, the V gene TRBV11-2, with 8 positions matching TRBD2. The CDR3 is cut off 3 residues early in the read; its end comes from the germline J gene. J gave up 2 bases and V 6 bases, and 6 bases lay outside the gene matches. Per germline, CDR1 SGHAT and CDR2 FQNNGV. The CDR3 loop spans 14 amino acids.

Notes on this clone: Read coverage stops 3 residues before the CDR3 terminus; the germline J gene supplies the remainder. This chain uses TRBV13 with TRBJ2-3; TRBD1 is a possible D gene (7 bases). Germline V gene sequence: CDR1 PRHDT, CDR2 FYEKMQ (reference sequence). CDR3 length equals 16 residues. V was shortened by 4 bases and J by 0 bases, with 14 bases between the two germline ends. CDR3 sequence: CASSSPGGPSTDTQYF. The CDR3 bases that were read are TGTGCCAGCAGCTCCCCAGGGGGGCCTAGCACAGATACG. Filled out from reference TRBV13 and TRBJ2-3, the complete variable domain reads AAGVIQSPRHLIKEKRETATLKCYPIPRHDTVYWYQQGPGQDPQFLISFYEKMQSDKGSIPDRFSAQQFSDYHSELNMSSLELGDSALYFCASSSPGGPSTDTQYFGPGTRLTVL.

Regarding this clone: With the read ending 3 residues before the CDR3 end, the germline J gene is used to fill in that end. This chain uses TRBV11-2 with TRBJ2-2; no clear D gene. The CDR3 sequence is 15 residues long. The V gene's germline CDR1 is SGHAT and CDR2 FQNNGV. V shed 4 bases and J shed 1 base, with 10 bases lying between them. The CDR3 DNA, read in part, is TGTGCCAGCAGCTCTCGACACGGGAACACCGGGGAG. It yields the protein CASSSRHGNTGE. The complete CDR3 reads CASSSRHGNTGELFF.

About this clone: The read gets to within 3 residues of the CDR3 end, and the germline J gene fills in the rest. The chain is built from TRBV5-4 and TRBJ2-3; 13 nucleotides line up with TRBD2. In germline, CDR1 is SGHNT, CDR2 YYREEE (reference sequence). V shed 4 bases, J shed 6 bases, and the junction held 8 bases outside the gene matches. This CDR3 comprises 16 residues. The CDR3 loop is CASSGGTSGKWDTQYF. The part of the CDR3 DNA that was read is TGTGCCAGCAGCGGGGGGACTAGCGGGAAGTGGGATACG.

As to this clone: The CDR3 end falls 3 residues outside the read, so it is completed with the germline J gene. The J gene is TRBJ2-2, the V gene TRBV7-9, with D tentatively TRBD2 (5 bases). Per germline, CDR1 SEHNR and CDR2 FQNEAQ (reference sequence). The CDR3 contains 13 residues. The CDR3 region is CASSPGWNEKLFF. The part of the CDR3 DNA that was read is TGTGCCAGCAGCCCGGGGTGGAATGAAAAG.

Concerning this clone itself: The CDR3 end lies 3 residues beyond the end of the read and is filled in from the germline J gene. This chain links TRBV6-1 with TRBJ1-5; D is unresolved. V gave up 3 bases and J gave up 0 bases, with 12 bases separating them. Germline V lookup: CDR1 MNHNS, CDR2 SASEGT. The CDR3 covers 16 residues. CDR3 loop: CASSENRVYSNQPQHF. The CDR3 DNA, read in part, is TGTGCCAGCAGTGAGAACAGAGTCTATAGCAATCAGCCC.

In regard to this clone: The CDR3 extends 3 residues past the end of the read, so its final part is completed from the germline J gene. The chain carries TRBV20-1 and TRBJ2-7, with 7 nucleotides matching TRBD1. Trimming took 0 bases from V and 2 from J; bases not matched to a gene: 4. Germline values: CDR1 DFQATT, CDR2 SNEGSKA (reference sequence). CDR3 length: 14 amino acids. The sequenced CDR3 bases are TGCAGTGCTAGAGACCGGGACAGCGCCTACGAG. Its protein is CSARDRDSAYE. The complete CDR3 reads CSARDRDSAYEQYF.

Remarks on this clone: The sequenced fragment ends 3 residues before the CDR3 boundary, so the rest is inferred from the germline J gene. This rearrangement joins TRBV29-1 to TRBJ2-1; the match to TRBD2 covers 8 bases. The V and J ends lost 6 bases and 0 bases, in that order; junction bases with no gene match: 4. In germline, CDR1 is SQVTM, CDR2 ANQGSEA. The CDR3 spans 14 residues. CDR3 DNA (partial): TGCAGCGTCTGCGGGGGGTTCTCCTACAATGAG. Translated: CSVCGGFSYNE. The CDR3, in full, reads CSVCGGFSYNEQFF.

As regards this clone: The CDR3 is cut off 3 residues early in the read; its end comes from the germline J gene. The chain combines TRBV7-3 with TRBJ2-1, with 8 bases aligning to TRBD2. Germline assignment: CDR1 SGHTA and CDR2 FQGTGA. This CDR3 region has 15 residues. The junction had 5 bases not matched to a gene; V was cut back by 5 bases and J by 2 bases. CDR3 sequence reads: CASSPTSGAYNEQFF. The CDR3 DNA, read in part, is TGTGCCAGCAGCCCTACTAGCGGAGCCTACAATGAG.

Comments on this clone: Read sequence stops 3 residues before the CDR3 end, and the germline J gene provides the missing end. The gene calls are TRBV5-1 and TRBJ2-3; the D gene could be TRBD1 or TRBD2 (7 bases each). Trimming left V 5 bases short and J 5 bases short, with 18 bases between. From germline, CDR1 is SGHRS and CDR2 YFSETQ. This CDR3 has 15 residues. This CDR3 is CASSLQGRVEDTQYF. Incomplete CDR3 DNA: TGCGCCAGCAGTTTACAGGGGAGGGTGGAAGATACG. Variable domain in full (rest from reference TRBV5-1 and TRBJ2-3): KAGVTQTPRYLIKTRGQQVTLSCSPISGHRSVSWYQQTPGQGLQFLFEYFSETQRNKGNFPGRFSGRQFSNSRSEMNVSTLELGDSALYLCASSLQGRVEDTQYFGPGTRLTVL.

As concerns this clone: The read gets to within 3 residues of the CDR3 end, and the germline J gene fills in the rest. The rearrangement links TRBV7-2 to TRBJ1-3, with TRBD1 identical over 7 bases. V lost 5 bases and J lost 4; bases outside the gene matches: 5. This CDR3 has 14 amino acids. The V gene's germline CDR1 is SGHTA and CDR2 FQGNSA. CDR3: CASSPTGRGNTIYF. CDR3 DNA (partial): TGTGCCAGCAGCCCGACAGGGAGAGGAAACACC.

On this clone itself: The read comes to an end 3 residues before the CDR3 does, leaving the germline J gene to fill in the end. The chain has TRBV18 and TRBJ1-2; the D is unclear. The germline V gene encodes CDR1 KGHSH and CDR2 LQKENI. This CDR3 spans 14 amino acids. CDR3 DNA (partial): TGTGCCAGCTCACAGCGGGAACGATACAATGAC. This codes for CASSQRERYND. The entire CDR3 reads CASSQRERYNDYTF.

Note on this clone: The CDR3 goes on 3 residues after the read ends, and that part is filled in from the germline J gene. The rearrangement links TRBV20-1 to TRBJ2-1, with TRBD2 identical over 9 bases. V was pared by 1 base and J by 8 bases, with 6 bases of the junction left unmatched. From germline, CDR1 is DFQATT and CDR2 SNEGSKA (reference sequence). CDR3 length: 14 residues. The part of the CDR3 DNA that was read is TGCAGTGCTAGAGTTGGACTAGCGACGGATGAG. It translates to CSARVGLATDE. The full CDR3 is CSARVGLATDEQFF.

Regarding this clone: Read sequence stops 3 residues before the CDR3 end, and the germline J gene provides the missing end. The gene calls are TRBV7-9 and TRBJ1-2; weak D call: TRBD1 (5 bases). CDR3 length equals 13 residues. CDR1 is SEHNR and CDR2 is FQNEAQ in the germline V gene (reference sequence). The part of the CDR3 DNA that was read is TGTGCCAGCAACCCACAGGTCACAGATACC. It yields the protein CASNPQVTDT. The CDR3 as a whole reads CASNPQVTDTYTF.

The chain's CDR3 is CASSFRQGALAQYF. Partial CDR3 DNA: TGTGCCAGCAGTTTCCGACAGGGGGCACTTGCG. This sequence joins TRBV12-3 or TRBV12-4 and TRBJ2-3; the match to TRBD1 covers 10 bases. The CDR3 end falls 3 residues outside the read, so it is completed with the germline J gene. The CDR3 has 14 residues.

Note on this clone: The read terminates 3 residues ahead of where the CDR3 ends, so the germline J gene completes it. This chain connects TRBV20-1 to TRBJ1-5; D ambiguous. Germline values: CDR1 DFQATT, CDR2 SNEGSKA (reference sequence). The V gene lost 5 bases and the J gene lost 3 bases, with 14 bases spanning the gap. CDR3 length: 14 amino acids. CDR3 bases read: TGCAGTGCTTTAGCCGGGTTAAACAATCAGCCC. Translated, it gives CSALAGLNNQP. The full CDR3 is CSALAGLNNQPQHF.

Comments on this clone: From the germline J gene comes the end of the CDR3, since the read stops 3 residues before it. The gene calls are TRBV19 and TRBJ2-2; no firm D call. CDR1 and CDR2 from the germline V gene are LNHDA and SQIVND (reference sequence). This CDR3 is 16 amino acids long. Trimming took off 5 bases at V and 2 bases at J, with 15 bases between the two ends. The sequenced part of the CDR3 DNA is TGTGCCAGTAGTGCCCTCTCGCGTAGTAACACCGGGGAG. Its protein product is CASSALSRSNTGE. The whole CDR3 sequence is CASSALSRSNTGELFF.

This CDR3 reads CASSLFRGFDEQYF. The CDR3 DNA, read in part, is TGTGCCAGCAGCTTGTTCAGGGGGTTCGACGAG. The V call is TRBV7-9, the J call TRBJ2-7, with 7 bases matching TRBD1. The CDR3 is cut off 3 residues early in the read; its end comes from the germline J gene. This CDR3 is 14 amino acids long. Germline V gene sequence: CDR1 SEHNR, CDR2 FQNEAQ (reference sequence). V trimming: 3 bases; J trimming: 5 bases; junction bases outside the gene matches: 7.

About this clone itself: Read sequence stops 3 residues before the CDR3 end, and the germline J gene provides the missing end. V and J are TRBV18 and TRBJ2-7; D might be TRBD1 (6 bases). The V end was cut by 3 bases, the J end by 4 bases, with 10 bases between. Germline CDR1 KGHSH, CDR2 LQKENI. CDR3 size: 13 residues. The covered CDR3 bases are TGTGCCAGCTCACCGCAACAGGGTTACGAG. Residues: CASSPQQGYE. The CDR3 as a whole reads CASSPQQGYEQYF.

Points on this clone: The sequence runs out 3 residues before the end of the CDR3; the remainder is reconstructed from the germline J gene. This chain uses TRBV18 with TRBJ2-7; 10 bases match TRBD1. This CDR3 is 15 amino acids long. Germline V gives CDR1 KGHSH, CDR2 LQKENI. The trim removed 5 bases at V and 3 bases at J, leaving 7 bases unmatched. The part of the CDR3 DNA that was read is TGTGCCAGCTCAATCCGGGACAGGGGCTACTACGAG. Its protein product is CASSIRDRGYYE. The CDR3, in full, reads CASSIRDRGYYEQYF.

On this clone: The read halts 3 residues ahead of the CDR3 end, with the missing end drawn from the germline J gene. The V call is TRBV20-1, the J call TRBJ2-3, with D tentatively TRBD1 (5 bases). CDR3 length equals 14 residues. The V gene lost 3 bases and the J gene lost 4 bases, with 14 bases spanning the gap. Germline V lookup: CDR1 DFQATT, CDR2 SNEGSKA (reference sequence). The part of the CDR3 DNA that was read is TGCAGTGCTAGTTCCCCGGCCAGGGCAGATACG. It yields the protein CSASSPARADT. Given in full, the CDR3 is CSASSPARADTQYF.

A note on this clone: The CDR3 end falls 3 residues outside the read, so it is completed with the germline J gene. The chain uses TRBV30 and TRBJ1-2, with TRBD1 matching 10 bases. This CDR3 spans 13 amino acids. V gave up 4 bases and J gave up 7 bases; unmatched junction bases: 6. Germline CDR1 GTSNPN, CDR2 SVGIG (reference sequence). The DNA read from the CDR3 is TGTGCCTGGACCGGGACAGGGGTTTCTGGC. This gives the protein CAWTGTGVSG. In full, the CDR3 reads CAWTGTGVSGYTF.

Turning to this clone: The read comes to an end 3 residues before the CDR3 does, leaving the germline J gene to fill in the end. This chain connects TRBV11-2 to TRBJ2-1; the D is unclear. The CDR3 spans 14 residues. Germline V gene data show CDR1 as SGHAT and CDR2 as FQNNGV. V was clipped by 2 bases and J by 1 base, with 6 bases between them. The sequenced CDR3 bases are TGTGCCAGCAGCTTAAGCCTATCCTACAATGAG. Amino acid sequence: CASSLSLSYNE. The full CDR3 protein is CASSLSLSYNEQFF.

On this clone: The read terminates 3 residues before the CDR3 end, so the remaining end is supplied by the germline J gene. The V and J genes are TRBV7-9 and TRBJ2-1, with TRBD1 matching 10 bases. Losses at the gene ends were 5 bases for V and 7 bases for J; bases not matched to a gene: 8. The germline gives CDR1 SEHNR, CDR2 FQNEAQ (reference sequence). The CDR3 runs 15 residues. The CDR3 sequence is CASSLGTGVTNEQFF. The CDR3 DNA, read in part, is TGTGCCAGCAGCCTGGGGACAGGGGTGACGAATGAG.

About this clone: Read data end 3 residues before the CDR3 end; the end is taken from the germline J gene. The gene calls are TRBV7-2 and TRBJ2-4; D is uncertain. The length of the CDR3 is 14 residues. CDR1 and CDR2 (germline): SGHTA, FQGNSA. The DNA read from the CDR3 is TGTGCCAGCAACAAAGGTCGCAGAAACTATGGT. It translates to CASNKGRRNYG. The full-length CDR3 reads as CASNKGRRNYGQYF.

Regarding this clone: The CDR3 extends 3 residues past the end of the read, so its final part is completed from the germline J gene. J is TRBJ1-2 and V is TRBV29-1, with D maybe TRBD1 (5 bases). Germline CDR1 reads SQVTM; CDR2 reads ANQGSEA. Between the trimmed V and J ends, which lost 4 bases and 1 base, there was a span of 16 bases. The CDR3 is 15 amino acids. CDR3 DNA, as far as it was read: TGCAGCGTTGTTTTAGGTGGGGGGAATAACTATGGC. Its translation: CSVVLGGGNNYG. The full CDR3 protein reads CSVVLGGGNNYGYTF. The whole variable domain, filled in from reference TRBV29-1 and TRBJ1-2, reads SAVISQKPSRDICQRGTSLTIQCQVDSQVTMMFWYRQQPGQSLTLIATANQGSEATYESGFVIDKFPISRPNLTFSTLTVSNMSPEDSSIYLCSVVLGGGNNYGYTFGSGTRLTVV.

A note on this clone: From the germline J gene comes the end of the CDR3, since the read stops 3 residues before it. The rearrangement joins TRBV20-1 to TRBJ2-2, with TRBD1 matching over 8 bases. The CDR3 has 13 amino acids. CDR1 DFQATT and CDR2 SNEGSKA come from the germline V gene (reference sequence). J gave up 1 base and V 6 bases, and 1 base lay outside the gene matches. The CDR3 sequence is CSAGTGNTGELFF. The sequenced CDR3 bases are TGCAGTGCCGGGACAGGGAACACCGGGGAG.

Points on this clone: The CDR3 goes on 3 residues after the read ends, and that part is filled in from the germline J gene. This chain uses TRBV2 with TRBJ1-1, with D tentatively TRBD1 (6 bases). Germline V lookup: CDR1 SNHLY, CDR2 FYNNEI. V was cut by 9 bases and J by 4 bases, with 15 bases left in between. The CDR3 extends over 13 amino acids. The chain's CDR3 is CASAGALGTEAFF. CDR3 bases read: TGTGCCAGTGCAGGGGCGTTGGGCACTGAA.

Remarks on this clone: The read gets to within 3 residues of the CDR3 end, and the germline J gene fills in the rest. V usage is TRBV11-2 and J usage is TRBJ1-3, with 9 bases identical to TRBD1. Germline CDR1 and CDR2: SGHAT and FQNNGV. V lost 5 bases and J lost 4; bases outside the gene matches: 6. This CDR3 region has 15 residues. This CDR3 reads CASSPWTGVGNTIYF. The covered CDR3 bases are TGTGCCAGCAGCCCGTGGACAGGGGTAGGAAACACC.

Concerning this clone: From the germline J gene comes the end of the CDR3, since the read stops 3 residues before it. The chain couples TRBV7-2 to TRBJ1-2, with D unclear. The CDR3 totals 13 residues. Per the germline V gene, CDR1 is SGHTA and CDR2 is FQGNSA. The CDR3 spells CASSLLRFYDYTF. The DNA read from the CDR3 is TGTGCCAGCAGCTTACTACGCTTCTACGAC.

Concerning this clone itself: With the read ending 3 residues before the CDR3 end, the germline J gene is used to fill in that end. V is TRBV6-1 and J is TRBJ1-2; 7 bases fit TRBD1. With 2 bases clipped from V and 6 bases from J, the junction kept 15 bases outside the gene matches. Germline V gene data show CDR1 as MNHNS and CDR2 as SASEGT. This CDR3 comprises 17 residues. The CDR3 DNA, read in part, is TGTGCCAGCAGTGAATGGCCCCCCGGGGTAGGGGGCGATGGC. Its translation: CASSEWPPGVGGDG. In full, the CDR3 is CASSEWPPGVGGDGYTF.